This record looks at one TCR beta chain sequence and its context. Its antigen is unknown. This sample is part of a study of T-cell memory formation after mild COVID-19. Study conclusions and caveats: The study detected some responding clones in pre-infection memory, suggesting cross-reactive memory joined. Researchers report contracting CD4+ clones mostly in CM and EM, with CD8+ clones in EMRA.

Libraries for TCRalpha and TCRbeta carried sample barcodes and unique molecular identifiers via 5'RACE. TCRdb re-analysed the 5' RACE reads in MiXCR, keeping a single row per CDR3 protein. The table has some 70,000 distinct CDR3 sequences, approximately 15% seen once; the top ten hold 31%. Germline assignment: CDR1 PRHDT and CDR2 FYEKMQ (reference sequence). The V end lost 5 bases, the J end lost 2 bases, and 12 bases lay between the germline ends. The length of the CDR3 is 14 residues. This clonotype was obtained from an adult woman who had mild COVID-19 (a few samples of this study predate the infection). Cell type and time point are not known. Sequenced: PBMCs or a T cell subset sorted from them (not recorded which). The gene calls are TRBV13 and TRBJ2-5; D ambiguous. CDR3 amino acids: CASSESGKQETQYF. The CDR3 DNA reads TGTGCCAGCAGCGAAAGTGGGAAACAAGAGACCCAGTACTTC.